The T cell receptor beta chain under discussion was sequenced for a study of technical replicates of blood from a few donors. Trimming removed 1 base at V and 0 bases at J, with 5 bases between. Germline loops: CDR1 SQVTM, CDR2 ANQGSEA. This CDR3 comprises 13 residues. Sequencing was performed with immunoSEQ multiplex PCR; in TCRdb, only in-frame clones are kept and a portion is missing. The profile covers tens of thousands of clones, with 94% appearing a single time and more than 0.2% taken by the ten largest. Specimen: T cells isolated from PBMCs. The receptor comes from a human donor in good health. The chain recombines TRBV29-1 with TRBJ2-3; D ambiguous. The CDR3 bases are TGCAGCGTTGAAGCTCCCAGCACAGATACGCAGTATTTT. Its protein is CSVEAPSTDTQYF.